This T cell receptor beta chain was recorded in a study of human T cells and chemical hapten exposure. Time point specified: pre-sensitization, week 0. Treatment meaning: therapeutic diphenylcyclopropenone sensitization with weekly scalp DPC. Each CDR3 protein is one row after TCRdb ran MiXCR on the RACE reads. The data contain about 380,000 distinct CDR3 sequences, roughly 5.3% of them singletons. Looked up from germline, CDR1 is LGHDT and CDR2 is YNNKEL (reference sequence). The CDR3 sequence is 17 residues long. V was pared by 4 bases and J by 1 base, with 6 bases of the junction left unmatched. This clonotype was recorded a few times.

The chain is built from TRBV3-1 and TRBJ2-2; 10 bases align to TRBD2. The clonotype originates from a woman between 45 and 60 years old with alopecia areata. Some clones in this sample may be carry-over from other donors' samples. This specimen was whole blood, taken in connection with sensitization to the hapten diphenylcyclopropenone (DPC). The CDR3 nucleotides read TGTGCCAGCAGCCCGCTCCTAGCGGGAGTGAACACCGGGGAGCTGTTTTTT. Its translation is CASSPLLAGVNTGELFF.